These T cell receptor beta chains were read from a single sample in a study of shared clonotypes between healthy human individuals. Data came from immunoSEQ multiplex PCR; TCRdb stores just in-frame clones and leaves some out. Altogether 1.5 million to 1.9 million clones are present, roughly 98% being singletons, with the ten largest covering approximately 0.45%. The source material was naive CD4+ T cells sorted from blood. The receptor source for this set is a man between 25 and 39 years old in good health. Both conserved end residues are trimmed from each CDR3. Each record gives: D gene, J gene, V gene, CDR3 protein. The D gene is left open where the match is weak.

d_call: -
j_call: TRBJ2-7
v_call: TRBV4-3
cdr3_aa: ASSQDIGASGLSYEQY

d_call: TRBD2
j_call: TRBJ2-3
v_call: TRBV5-6
cdr3_aa: ASSVPGLAGHTQY

d_call: TRBD2
j_call: TRBJ2-7
v_call: TRBV6-5
cdr3_aa: ASSYQSGTWTEQY

d_call: -
j_call: TRBJ2-7
v_call: TRBV29-1
cdr3_aa: SDLHCYEQY

d_call: TRBD2
j_call: TRBJ2-3
v_call: TRBV28
cdr3_aa: ASSLIAGGHTDTQY

d_call: -
j_call: TRBJ2-2
v_call: TRBV9
cdr3_aa: ASSVEGLDGELF

d_call: -
j_call: TRBJ2-7
v_call: TRBV27
cdr3_aa: ASSPLTWDRPYEQY

d_call: -
j_call: TRBJ1-1
v_call: TRBV4-1
cdr3_aa: ASSQERDEAF

d_call: -
j_call: TRBJ1-5
v_call: TRBV27
cdr3_aa: ASRDLGQGPPQH

d_call: -
j_call: TRBJ2-7
v_call: TRBV7-9
cdr3_aa: ASSSRGYEQY

d_call: TRBD2
j_call: TRBJ2-1
v_call: TRBV9
cdr3_aa: ASSPQVAGLSEQF

d_call: TRBD2
j_call: TRBJ2-1
v_call: TRBV18
cdr3_aa: ASSLRGGNNEQF

d_call: -
j_call: TRBJ2-3
v_call: TRBV7-2
cdr3_aa: ASSLAPRGTDTQY

d_call: -
j_call: TRBJ2-3
v_call: TRBV18
cdr3_aa: ASSPMVDTQY

d_call: -
j_call: TRBJ2-6
v_call: TRBV5-1
cdr3_aa: ASSPDPQSSGANVLT

d_call: -
j_call: TRBJ2-7
v_call: TRBV11-3
cdr3_aa: ASSLEAYEQY

d_call: -
j_call: TRBJ1-2
v_call: TRBV7-8
cdr3_aa: ASSPLASDRFHGYT

d_call: TRBD1
j_call: TRBJ1-1
v_call: TRBV10-1
cdr3_aa: ASSGQASTEAF

d_call: TRBD2
j_call: TRBJ2-1
v_call: TRBV19
cdr3_aa: ATRTSGDNEQF

d_call: -
j_call: TRBJ2-7
v_call: TRBV27
cdr3_aa: ASSSISRGEQY

d_call: -
j_call: TRBJ2-1
v_call: TRBV4-3
cdr3_aa: ASSQRLRGDEQF

d_call: TRBD1
j_call: TRBJ2-7
v_call: TRBV6-5
cdr3_aa: ASSQGGHSSYEQY

d_call: -
j_call: TRBJ2-5
v_call: TRBV27
cdr3_aa: ASSFRGSAGSQETQY

d_call: TRBD1
j_call: TRBJ2-7
v_call: TRBV18
cdr3_aa: ASSLGQGPPYEQY

d_call: -
j_call: TRBJ1-3
v_call: TRBV6-6
cdr3_aa: ASSLRGNTIY

d_call: TRBD2
j_call: TRBJ2-7
v_call: TRBV5-6
cdr3_aa: ASNPPDGRGSYEQY

d_call: TRBD1
j_call: TRBJ2-7
v_call: TRBV9
cdr3_aa: ASSAHTGTGPMFTYEQY

d_call: TRBD1
j_call: TRBJ1-2
v_call: TRBV11-2
cdr3_aa: ASSLAGQGARGYT

d_call: -
j_call: TRBJ2-3
v_call: TRBV7-9
cdr3_aa: ASKGGGRGRTDTQY

d_call: -
j_call: TRBJ2-7
v_call: TRBV7-6
cdr3_aa: ASGRGHPYEQY

d_call: -
j_call: TRBJ2-3
v_call: TRBV7-2
cdr3_aa: ASSFSVPNTDTQY

d_call: -
j_call: TRBJ2-5
v_call: TRBV18
cdr3_aa: ASSPKRETQY

d_call: -
j_call: TRBJ2-5
v_call: TRBV9
cdr3_aa: ASSPTPAETQY

d_call: TRBD2
j_call: TRBJ2-2
v_call: TRBV5-4
cdr3_aa: ASSFGGSPGELF

d_call: -
j_call: TRBJ2-1
v_call: TRBV18
cdr3_aa: ASSRYTGTDSYNEQF

d_call: -
j_call: TRBJ2-1
v_call: TRBV7-2
cdr3_aa: ASSLVSTSYNEQF

d_call: -
j_call: TRBJ1-5
v_call: TRBV6-1
cdr3_aa: ASSDGQVGNQPQH

d_call: -
j_call: TRBJ1-1
v_call: TRBV9
cdr3_aa: ASSVAAGTNTEAF

d_call: -
j_call: TRBJ2-7
v_call: TRBV15
cdr3_aa: ATSREGSRGSSSYEQY

d_call: -
j_call: TRBJ1-5
v_call: TRBV28
cdr3_aa: ASSSYVQPPGGNQPQH

d_call: -
j_call: TRBJ1-5
v_call: TRBV2
cdr3_aa: ASSEQIGSNQPQH

d_call: TRBD1
j_call: TRBJ2-7
v_call: TRBV14
cdr3_aa: ASSTRQGARYYEQY

d_call: -
j_call: TRBJ2-5
v_call: TRBV5-1
cdr3_aa: ASSLIGQETQY

d_call: TRBD1
j_call: TRBJ2-7
v_call: TRBV5-1
cdr3_aa: ASSLRTGPTYEQY

d_call: -
j_call: TRBJ2-7
v_call: TRBV18
cdr3_aa: ASSTQDRLGYEQY

d_call: -
j_call: TRBJ1-5
v_call: TRBV7-2
cdr3_aa: ASSLRGFGNQPQH

d_call: TRBD1
j_call: TRBJ2-3
v_call: TRBV28
cdr3_aa: ASSTGGAGTDTQY

d_call: -
j_call: TRBJ2-2
v_call: TRBV30
cdr3_aa: AWKLRLTGELF

d_call: -
j_call: TRBJ2-5
v_call: TRBV11-2
cdr3_aa: ASSLKPRGAETQY